The TCR beta chain under discussion was sequenced for a study of spatial heterogeneity in lung cancer (dated by TCRdb to between 2018 and 2020). For the wider study: More beta-chain than alpha-chain transcripts were consistently detected, likely reflecting higher beta-chain transcript abundance. In the raw uncorrected reads, each unique combination of TCR and UMI appeared more than ten times on average. The study quantitatively compared TCR alpha and beta repertoires across multiple tumor regions, matched nontumor lung and blood in non-small cell lung cancer. TCR repertoire features were related to nonsynonymous mutation counts determined by whole-exome sequencing of tumor tissue. Both alpha and beta chains were TCR-sequenced in about 240 tumor regions, under 70 matched nontumor lung samples and over 55 PBMC samples obtained at surgery.

This clonotype was detected ten times or more. It lacks a known antigen. No clone much larger than this one lies a single base away; base qualities are absent. The method was 5' RACE. TCRdb records NextSeq 500 as the sequencer. In the TCR library protocol, a unique molecular identifier was attached to each TCR cDNA molecule so that PCR and sequencing errors could be corrected. The paper's data handling went like this. Decombinator tools were used for TCR identification, UMI-based error correction and CDR3 extraction. TCRs above a frequency of 2 per 1,000, corresponding to the top 1% of the tumor frequency distribution, were defined as expanded. Rényi diversity was computed with the R vegan package after subsampling each repertoire 100 times to 5,000 TCRs. To build CDR3 similarity networks, amino acid triplet string-kernel similarity was used, and CDR3s were connected when their pairwise similarity was above 0.82. TCRdb trimmed public reads at Q25 via fastp, called clones via MiXCR and kept in-frame beta chains. Each CDR3 protein appears once, grouped with its most common genes and DNA. What appears here as the V and J calls and clone size reflects TCRdb's work, not the paper's. For this sample the table gives about 50,000 distinct CDR3 sequences, of which approximately 7.6% were detected only once. Jointly, the top ten make up about an eighth of the sample.

Taken from the germline V gene, the CDR1 and CDR2 loops are SQVTM and ANQGSEA. The CDR3 measures 12 amino acids from cysteine to phenylalanine. Kept here is only the CDR3 DNA, which spans 36 bases and is read in frame from base 1. V is reduced by 4 bases and J by 7 bases, leaving a spacing of 10 bases between them. Study-level results and caveats: Confirming at a functional level the hypothesis that regional TCRs recognize regional mutations was considered to require additional single-cell paired TCR alpha and beta sequencing. Ubiquitous expanded tumor TCRs were found in blood more often at tumor resection than at routine follow-up.

The label giving this sample's time point can be read as: sample taken at primary tumor resection. TCR sequencing used whole RNA extracted from tumor and nontumor lung tissue, or from cryopreserved PBMC samples, without cell sorting. Samples were obtained from approximately 77 patients with early-stage, untreated non-small cell lung cancer from the lung TRACERx cohort. Only patients for whom sufficient RNA was available from at least two tumor regions were selected for TCR sequencing. The material sequenced was PBMCs, taken at surgery. The receptor was isolated from a female donor with early-stage non-small cell lung cancer. The chain uses TRBV29-1 and TRBJ1-4; no D gene call is confident. The CDR3 reads as follows: CSVGTIGEKLFF. The DNA is as follows: TGCAGCGTTGGTACGATCGGTGAAAAACTGTTTTTT.